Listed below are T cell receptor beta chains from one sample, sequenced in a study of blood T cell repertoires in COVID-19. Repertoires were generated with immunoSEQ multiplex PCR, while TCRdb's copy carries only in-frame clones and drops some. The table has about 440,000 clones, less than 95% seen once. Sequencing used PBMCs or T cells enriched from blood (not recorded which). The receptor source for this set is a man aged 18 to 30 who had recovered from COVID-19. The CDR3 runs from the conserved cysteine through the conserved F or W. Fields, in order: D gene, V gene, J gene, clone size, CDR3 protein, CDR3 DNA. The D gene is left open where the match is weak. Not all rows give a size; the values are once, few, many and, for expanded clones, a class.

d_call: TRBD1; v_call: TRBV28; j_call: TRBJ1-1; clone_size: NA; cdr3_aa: CASRPTGITEAFF; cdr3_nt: TGTGCCAGCAGGCCGACAGGGATCACTGAAGCTTTCTTT
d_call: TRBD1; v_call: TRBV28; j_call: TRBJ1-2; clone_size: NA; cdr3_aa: CASSTGTGDYGYTF; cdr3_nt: TGTGCCAGCAGTACCGGGACAGGGGACTATGGCTACACCTTC
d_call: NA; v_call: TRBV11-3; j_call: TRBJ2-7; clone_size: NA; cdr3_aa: CASSSSWAGGSYEQYF; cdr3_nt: TGTGCCAGCAGCTCATCTTGGGCAGGGGGGTCCTACGAGCAGTACTTC
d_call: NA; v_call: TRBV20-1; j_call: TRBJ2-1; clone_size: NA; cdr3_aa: CSATCNEQFF; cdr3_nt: TGCAGTGCTACATGTAATGAGCAGTTCTTC
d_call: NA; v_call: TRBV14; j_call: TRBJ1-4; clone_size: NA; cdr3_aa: CASSQDRREKLFF; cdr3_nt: TGTGCCAGCAGCCAAGACCGGCGGGAAAAACTGTTTTTT
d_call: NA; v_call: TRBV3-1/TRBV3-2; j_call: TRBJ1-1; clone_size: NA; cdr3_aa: CASSQVLVYQPNTEAFF; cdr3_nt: TGTGCCAGCAGCCAAGTCCTGGTCTACCAACCGAACACTGAAGCTTTCTTT
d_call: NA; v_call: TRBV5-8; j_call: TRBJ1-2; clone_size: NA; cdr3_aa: CASTFDRYHGYTF; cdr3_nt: TGTGCCAGCACATTTGACAGGTACCATGGCTACACCTTC
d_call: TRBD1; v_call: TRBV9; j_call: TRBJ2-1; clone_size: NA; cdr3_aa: CASSVIGTGWNEQFF; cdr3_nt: TGTGCCAGCAGCGTGATAGGGACAGGGTGGAATGAGCAGTTCTTC
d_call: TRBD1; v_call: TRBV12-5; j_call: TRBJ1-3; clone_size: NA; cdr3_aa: CASGLVLEGASGNTIYF; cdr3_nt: TGTGCTAGTGGTTTGGTACTTGAGGGGGCATCTGGAAACACCATATATTTT
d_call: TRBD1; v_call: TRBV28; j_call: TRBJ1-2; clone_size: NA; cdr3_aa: CASSAPLSGGYGYTF; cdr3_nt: TGTGCCAGCAGCGCCCCCTTGTCAGGGGGCTATGGCTACACCTTC
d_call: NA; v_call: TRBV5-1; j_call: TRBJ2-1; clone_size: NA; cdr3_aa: CASSLSTDEQFF; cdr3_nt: TGCGCCAGCAGCTTGTCTACTGATGAGCAGTTCTTC
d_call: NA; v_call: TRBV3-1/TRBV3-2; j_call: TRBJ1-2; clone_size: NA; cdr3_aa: CASSPTASPSYTF; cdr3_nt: TGTGCCAGCAGCCCGACGGCTAGCCCCTCGTACACCTTC
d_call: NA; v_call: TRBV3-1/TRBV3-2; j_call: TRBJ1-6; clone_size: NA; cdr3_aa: CASSQDLSGGSPLHF; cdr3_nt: TGTGCCAGCAGCCAAGATTTGAGCGGCGGGTCACCCCTCCACTTT
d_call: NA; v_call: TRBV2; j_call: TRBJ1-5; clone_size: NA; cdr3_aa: CASCSGQNSNQPQHF; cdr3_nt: TGTGCCAGCTGTAGTGGGCAGAATAGCAATCAGCCCCAGCATTTT
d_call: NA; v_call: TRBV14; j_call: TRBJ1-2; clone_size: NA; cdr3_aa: CASSPQGRSNYGYTF; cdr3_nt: TGTGCCAGCAGCCCACAGGGCCGCTCCAACTATGGCTACACCTTC
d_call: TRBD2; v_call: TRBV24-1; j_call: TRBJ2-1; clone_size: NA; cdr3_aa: CATSDPGTSGSDSYNEQFF; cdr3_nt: TGTGCCACCAGTGATCCCGGGACTAGCGGGAGCGATAGCTACAATGAGCAGTTCTTC
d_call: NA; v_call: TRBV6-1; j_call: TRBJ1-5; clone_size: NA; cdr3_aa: CASSESVRTNSNQPQHF; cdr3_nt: TGTGCCAGCAGTGAAAGTGTTCGGACTAATAGCAATCAGCCCCAGCATTTT
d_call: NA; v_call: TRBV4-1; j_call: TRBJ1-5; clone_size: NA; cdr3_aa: CASSRTGVGPNQPQHF; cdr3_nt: TGCGCCAGCAGCCGCACGGGAGTTGGACCTAATCAGCCCCAGCATTTT
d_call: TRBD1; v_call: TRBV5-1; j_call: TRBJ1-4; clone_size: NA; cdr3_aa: CASTQGATNEKLFF; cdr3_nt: TGCGCCAGCACCCAGGGGGCAACTAATGAAAAACTGTTTTTT
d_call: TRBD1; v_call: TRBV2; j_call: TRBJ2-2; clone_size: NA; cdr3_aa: CASTEQGIGELFF; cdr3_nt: TGTGCCAGCACGGAACAGGGGATCGGGGAGCTGTTTTTT
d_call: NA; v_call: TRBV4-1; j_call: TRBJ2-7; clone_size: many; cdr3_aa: CASSQADGTYEQYF; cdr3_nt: TGCGCCAGCAGCCAGGCGGACGGGACCTACGAGCAGTACTTC
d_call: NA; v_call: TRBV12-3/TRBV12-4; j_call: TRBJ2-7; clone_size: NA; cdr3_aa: CASSLARGYEQYF; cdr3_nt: TGTGCCAGCAGTTTAGCCAGGGGTTACGAGCAGTACTTC
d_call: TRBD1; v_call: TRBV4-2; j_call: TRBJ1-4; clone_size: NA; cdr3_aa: CASSADRGSEKLFF; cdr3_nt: TGTGCCAGCAGCGCAGACAGGGGAAGTGAAAAACTGTTTTTT
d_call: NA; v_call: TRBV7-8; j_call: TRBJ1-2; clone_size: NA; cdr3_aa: CASSLTRGGDPLRYGYTF; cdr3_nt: TGTGCCAGCAGCTTGACACGAGGGGGGGATCCCCTACGCTATGGCTACACCTTC
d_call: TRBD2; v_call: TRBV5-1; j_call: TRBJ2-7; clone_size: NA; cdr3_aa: CASSFPGTSGRSSYEQYF; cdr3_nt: TGCGCCAGCAGCTTCCCCGGGACTAGCGGTCGAAGCTCCTACGAGCAGTACTTC
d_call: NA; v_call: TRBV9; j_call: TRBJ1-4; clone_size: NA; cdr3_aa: CASSRGDGWTNEKLFF; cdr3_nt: TGTGCCAGCTCCCGGGGAGATGGTTGGACTAATGAAAAACTGTTTTTT
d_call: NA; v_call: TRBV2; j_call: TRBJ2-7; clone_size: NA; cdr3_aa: CASNTGPSSYEQYF; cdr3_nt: TGTGCCAGCAATACAGGGCCGAGCTCCTACGAGCAGTACTTC
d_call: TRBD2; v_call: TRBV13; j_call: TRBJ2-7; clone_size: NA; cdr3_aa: CASSLILAEDYEQYF; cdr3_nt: TGTGCCAGCAGCTTAATACTAGCGGAAGACTACGAGCAGTACTTC
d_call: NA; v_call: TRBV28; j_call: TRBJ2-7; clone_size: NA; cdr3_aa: CASSRPGKSEQYF; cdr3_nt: TGTGCCAGCAGCCGCCCAGGGAAAAGCGAGCAGTACTTC